This T cell receptor beta chain was profiled in a study of monozygotic twins with inflammatory bowel disease (dated by TCRdb to 2018 to 2020). Regarding the study in general: In total, 28 monozygotic twin pairs made up the full study: 19 Danish pairs, all IBD-discordant, plus nine German pairs, of which four were IBD-concordant and five were IBD-discordant. Each individual had, on average, about 151 000 unique TCRalpha sequences and 181 000 unique TCRbeta sequences available for analysis. The search for disease-associated traits relied mainly on comparing IBD patients with their genetically identical healthy co-twins within discordant pairs.

In the germline V gene (reference sequence), CDR1 corresponds to SGHNT and CDR2 to YYREEE. From the cysteine through the phenylalanine, the CDR3 covers 14 amino acids. Only the protein sequence is given. A word on this clonotype: What antigen it recognizes has not been identified.

Study-level results and caveats: Compared with healthy twins, IBD patients had fewer clonotypes in common with other individuals, a difference most pronounced in patients showing signs of disease activity. Measured by the inverse Simpson index, TCRbeta repertoire diversity was lower in IBD patients than in their healthy co-twins. No single strong signal or clonotype linked to IBD turned up in the results, so the idea that one exists was not supported. Because patients were on differing immunosuppressive treatments, the repertoires may have picked up extra background noise and inter-individual variability. No difference in repertoire similarity was observed between concordant and discordant twins, possibly owing to limited statistical power. Different T cell subtypes could not be distinguished in the analysis.

The library was made by 5' RACE. Each TCR library was prepared from around 3,200 ng of total RNA. For each sample, cDNA synthesis was carried out in eight separate reactions using SMARTScribe reverse transcriptase. Unique molecular identifiers containing a 6-nucleotide sample barcode were introduced through template switching during cDNA synthesis. Two nested PCRs of roughly 16 and 10 cycles amplified the TCRalpha and TCRbeta cDNA, and bead purification followed each PCR. Before amplification, the cDNA was treated with uracil DNA-glycosylase and purified using the QIAquick PCR purification kit. The second PCR was the step at which Illumina TruSeq-compatible adapters and sample-specific barcodes were added. Library quality and concentration were assessed using TapeStation and Qubit, and roughly 5.5 ng of each library was pooled. Pooled libraries were sequenced on an Illumina HiSeq2500 single-index Rapid Run with 2 x 100 bp reads and custom sequencing primers. On the study's bioinformatics: PCR and sequencing errors were corrected by UMI-based consensus assembly using MiGEC version 1.2.6. MiXCR version 2.1.1 was used for V(D)J alignment, clonotype assembly and CDR3 extraction. To normalise gene usage, clonotype sharing and MAIT/NKT TCR abundance, the top 1000, 10 000 and 20 000 clonotypes in each sample were analysed. Diversity was computed as the inverse Simpson index with the vegan R package after downsampling to 27 000 UMIs. Statistical testing used paired Mann-Whitney U tests on the discordant twin pairs and applied Benjamini-Hochberg correction for multiple testing. Reprocessed by TCRdb, the reads give a single entry per CDR3 protein sequence, without DNA. TCRdb, not the original authors, processed these V and J calls. The table of this sample itemizes around 200,000 distinct CDR3 sequences. The ten largest clones take up less than 2% of the sample.

An approximately 2.6 ml peripheral blood sample was drawn into PAXgene tubes per donor and stored at -80°C. Without any T cell sorting, total RNA was extracted from whole blood using the PAXgene blood miRNA kit on an automated QIAcube. Peripheral blood from monozygotic twin pairs, either concordant or discordant for inflammatory bowel disease, underwent deep TCRalpha and TCRbeta repertoire profiling that used unique molecular barcoding. Smoking habits were recorded for all twin pairs, and individuals were classified as current, former or never smokers. The chain employs TRBV5-4 and TRBJ2-5; TCRdb calls TRBD1, which cannot be checked without DNA. Sequenced sample: blood. This sequence was found in a human donor with ulcerative colitis or Crohn's disease, or a healthy co-twin of an affected twin (not recorded which). For the CDR3, the sequence is CASSLGDRTETQYF.